The rows below give T cell receptor beta chains drawn from one sample of a study of CD8 T cells in ankylosing spondylitis. A single record per CDR3 protein comes from TCRdb applying MiXCR to the 5' RACE reads. The table shows 130,000 or so distinct CDR3 sequences, with roughly 10% occurring only once. Sequencing input: blood, either unsorted or a sorted T cell fraction (not recorded which). These TCRs come from a female donor with ankylosing spondylitis or in good health (not recorded which). Both conserved end residues are trimmed from each CDR3. The D gene is left open where the match is weak. Clone size is given for some rows only: seen once, a few or many times, or a class if the clone is expanded.

SARGGGTDYEQY | - | TRBJ2-7 | TRBV20-1 | many
ASTLDNTGELF | - | TRBJ2-2 | TRBV6-1 | many
ASSSTSYEQY | - | TRBJ2-7 | TRBV28 | many
ASSRTSGRPEYEQY | TRBD2 | TRBJ2-7 | TRBV7-8 | many
ASSFAGGITEAF | - | TRBJ1-1 | TRBV14 | many
ASSPQGNTEAF | - | TRBJ1-1 | TRBV5-1 | many
ASSLAGQGAEAF | TRBD1 | TRBJ1-1 | TRBV5-1 | many
SVRQGETQY | TRBD1 | TRBJ2-5 | TRBV29-1 | -
ASSPTAGTTEAF | - | TRBJ1-1 | TRBV7-3 | -
ASSLVTGPYQETQY | TRBD1 | TRBJ2-5 | TRBV5-5 | many
ASSWPGGRAF | - | TRBJ1-1 | TRBV7-8 | many
ASSLGDGLFSYGYT | - | TRBJ1-2 | TRBV5-1 | many
ASSQGLASVMNEQF | TRBD2 | TRBJ2-1 | TRBV5-1 | many
ASTPRGLAGVPHTDTQY | TRBD2 | TRBJ2-3 | TRBV11-2 | many
ASSDHGYYGYT | - | TRBJ1-2 | TRBV2 | -
SARSQTGGPVEQY | TRBD2 | TRBJ2-7 | TRBV20-1 | few
ASSLGNPSGGYT | - | TRBJ1-2 | TRBV7-9 | many
ASSLNLAEQY | - | TRBJ2-7 | TRBV7-9 | many
ASKEDSSNQPQH | - | TRBJ1-5 | TRBV5-1 | many
ASFPVPGGYEQY | - | TRBJ2-7 | TRBV5-1 | many
ASQGQGAKNEQF | TRBD1 | TRBJ2-1 | TRBV28 | many
ASSPYRADGYT | - | TRBJ1-2 | TRBV4-1 | many
ASKGYTTYEQY | - | TRBJ2-7 | TRBV10-2 | many
ASMTSTSTDTQY | - | TRBJ2-3 | TRBV19 | many
SADGSRGDEQF | TRBD2 | TRBJ2-1 | TRBV20-1 | many
ASSPGQGLGYT | TRBD1 | TRBJ1-2 | TRBV12-3/TRBV12-4 | many
ASRSPRRSTGELF | - | TRBJ2-2 | TRBV28 | few
ASSRGRPSYEQY | - | TRBJ2-7 | TRBV13 | -
ASSLVLAGSYEQY | TRBD2 | TRBJ2-7 | TRBV5-1 | few
ASSRGVRTEAF | - | TRBJ1-1 | TRBV23-1 | -
ASSVGAGGYEQY | - | TRBJ2-7 | TRBV9 | many
ASSHRVNSYNEQF | - | TRBJ2-1 | TRBV3-1 | many
SVILAGVETQY | TRBD2 | TRBJ2-5 | TRBV20-1 | many
AWRSPGDLYQETQY | - | TRBJ2-5 | TRBV30 | -
ASSLNPRDEVNQPQH | - | TRBJ1-5 | TRBV5-1 | many
ASSLSWLAGNEQY | TRBD2 | TRBJ2-7 | TRBV5-1 | many
ATTGTNSGNTIY | - | TRBJ1-3 | TRBV12-3/TRBV12-4 | many
ASRTTPTSAETQY | TRBD2 | TRBJ2-5 | TRBV6-1 | few
ASSLGLTDTQY | - | TRBJ2-3 | TRBV12-3/TRBV12-4 | many
ASSPRVGVGYT | - | TRBJ1-2 | TRBV7-9 | few
ASSFYRNTGELF | - | TRBJ2-2 | TRBV27 | many
ASSLRGNTDTQY | - | TRBJ2-3 | TRBV5-1 | many
AWSAGTEQF | - | TRBJ2-1 | TRBV30 | few
ASTYQPVSWANVLT | - | TRBJ2-6 | TRBV12-3/TRBV12-4 | many
ASSFFYLGVLQETQY | - | TRBJ2-5 | TRBV12-3/TRBV12-4 | -
ASSLRKPASTDTQY | - | TRBJ2-3 | TRBV7-9 | many
SGGQGNTEAF | TRBD1 | TRBJ1-1 | TRBV29-1 | many
AWSGPAGGHNEQF | TRBD2 | TRBJ2-1 | TRBV30 | many
SARDEKRQATGELF | - | TRBJ2-2 | TRBV20-1 | many
ASRVGQSTGANVLT | TRBD1 | TRBJ2-6 | TRBV27 | many
SYTGTYTYEQY | - | TRBJ2-7 | TRBV29-1 | few
ASSVILDTQY | - | TRBJ2-3 | TRBV9 | -
AISPRRDPLTDTQY | - | TRBJ2-3 | TRBV10-3 | many
SALRGYTDTQY | - | TRBJ2-3 | TRBV20-1 | many